This TCR beta chain was observed in a study of T cells in Graves' hyperthyroidism and ophthalmopathy. Amplification yielded TCR beta CDR3 regions, with RNA transcripts as the source. Primed by the HTBI set, a first-round RT-PCR was run on the TCR CDR3. TCRdb itself ran the multiplex PCR reads through MiXCR, one entry per CDR3 protein. The sample includes under 400,000 distinct CDR3 sequences, more than 15% of them seen just once. CDR1 and CDR2 from the germline V gene are LNHDA and SQIVND (reference sequence). V shed 5 bases and J shed 7 bases, with 15 bases lying between them. The CDR3 consists of 14 residues. This clonotype was recorded a few times.

The chain couples TRBV19 to TRBJ1-5; the D gene is possibly TRBD1 (5 bases). The receptor was derived from a woman aged 18 to 35 with Graves' hyperthyroidism that later progressed to Graves' ophthalmopathy. The sample taken for sequencing was blood. CDR3 residues: CASSFRGGDQPQHF. CDR3 nucleotide sequence: TGTGCCAGTAGTTTCCGGGGGGGAGACCAGCCCCAGCATTTT.